One and the same sample provided the 8 T cell receptor beta chains below, sequenced in a study of blood T cell repertoires in COVID-19. Measured with immunoSEQ multiplex PCR; TCRdb has only the in-frame clones, and not every one. The data show approximately 160,000 clones, around 78% seen once. The sample was PBMCs or T cells enriched from blood (not recorded which). These receptors were collected from a woman aged 50 to 60 who had recovered from COVID-19.

This CDR3 reads CASSPELLGNTEAFF. CDR3 nucleotide sequence: TGTGCCAGCTCACCGGAGTTACTAGGGAACACTGAAGCTTTCTTT. This chain connects TRBV18 to TRBJ1-1; D is unresolved. Trimming shortened V by 3 bases and J by 1 base, and 12 bases separated the two germline ends. The CDR3 runs 15 residues. Germline CDR1 reads KGHSH; CDR2 reads LQKENI.

This clone is a singleton in its sample. The chain combines TRBV29-1 with TRBJ2-5; D remains ambiguous. The CDR3 is made up of 12 amino acids. Looked up from germline, CDR1 is SQVTM and CDR2 is ANQGSEA. Trimming cost V 7 bases and J 4 bases, with 13 bases left between them. The CDR3 DNA follows: TGCAGCGCCGGCGAGCAACTAGAGACCCAGTACTTC. Amino acids: CSAGEQLETQYF.

V usage is TRBV28 and J usage is TRBJ2-6; 7 bases fit TRBD1. This CDR3 has 18 residues. V lost 2 bases and J lost 0; bases outside the gene matches: 7. Germline CDR1 reads MDHEN; CDR2 reads SYDVKM. The CDR3 coding sequence is TGTGCCAGCAGTTTAGCGCGACAGGGCCTCTCTGGGGCCAACGTCCTGACTTTC. Translating gives CASSLARQGLSGANVLTF.

V gene TRBV7-6 combines with J gene TRBJ2-5; D is possibly TRBD1 (6 bases). This CDR3 contains 17 residues. The germline V gene encodes CDR1 SGHVS and CDR2 FNYEAQ. The ends were cut back, 5 bases at V and 1 base at J, with 20 bases in the middle. In DNA form, the CDR3 reads TGTGCCAGCAGCCCGAGCGCCTCCACAGGGTTCCAAGAGACCCAGTACTTC. This encodes CASSPSASTGFQETQYF.

The genes are TRBV24-1 and TRBJ1-2; D not resolved. The CDR3 contains 13 residues. Germline CDR1 and CDR2: KGHDR and SFDVKD. Trimming removed 9 bases from V and 1 base from J, with 11 bases in between. The CDR3 region has the DNA TGTGCCACCTCTATTCATCTTAACTATGGCTACACCTTC. Protein: CATSIHLNYGYTF.

The chain has TRBV19 and TRBJ2-1; D remains unclear. Germline lookup yields CDR1 LNHDA and CDR2 SQIVND (reference sequence). V lost 6 bases and J lost 0, with 12 bases in between. The CDR3 is 15 amino acids. This chain's CDR3 is CASRIAVSSYNEQFF. CDR3 in DNA: TGTGCCAGTAGAATCGCCGTGAGCTCCTACAATGAGCAGTTCTTC.

The V call is TRBV5-1, the J call TRBJ1-4; TRBD1 is a possible D gene (5 bases). This CDR3 region has 15 residues. Looked up from germline, CDR1 is SGHRS and CDR2 is YFSETQ. Trimming cost V 3 bases and J 6 bases, with 15 bases left between them. Here the CDR3 reads CASSSSPGEDEKLFF. The DNA of the CDR3 is TGCGCCAGCAGCTCCTCCCCGGGGGAGGATGAAAAACTGTTTTTT.

This CDR3 is CASGPYPDRAYGAFF. CDR3 sequence (DNA): TGTGCCAGCGGACCATACCCGGACAGGGCATACGGAGCTTTCTTT. The V and J genes are TRBV7-9 and TRBJ1-1; 8 bases line up with TRBD1. The V gene's germline CDR1 is SEHNR and CDR2 FQNEAQ (reference sequence). The CDR3 is 15 residues long. Unmatched junction bases numbered 18, after V lost 8 bases and J lost 10 bases.